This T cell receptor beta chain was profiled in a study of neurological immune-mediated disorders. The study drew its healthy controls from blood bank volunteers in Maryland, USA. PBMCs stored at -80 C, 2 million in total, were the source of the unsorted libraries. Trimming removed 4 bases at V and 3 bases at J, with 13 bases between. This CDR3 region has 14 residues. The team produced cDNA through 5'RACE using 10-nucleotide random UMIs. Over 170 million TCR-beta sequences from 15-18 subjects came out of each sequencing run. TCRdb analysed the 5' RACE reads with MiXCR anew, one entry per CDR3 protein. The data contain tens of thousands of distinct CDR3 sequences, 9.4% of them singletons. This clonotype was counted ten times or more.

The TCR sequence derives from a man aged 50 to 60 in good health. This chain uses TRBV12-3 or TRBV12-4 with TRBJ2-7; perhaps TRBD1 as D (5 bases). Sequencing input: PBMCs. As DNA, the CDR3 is TGTGCCAGCAGTTCCGATACAGGTTTCTACGAGCAGTACTTC. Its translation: CASSSDTGFYEQYF.